This T cell receptor beta chain was recovered during a study of OX40 agonist ivuxolimab in advanced cancers. Study as a whole: Patients' therapy was ivuxolimab, an antibody that acts as an agonist of OX40 (CD134).

Study results and limitations: At 0.1 to 3.0 mg/kg, clonal expansion of CD4+ and CD8+ blood T cells had occurred by week 6.

V lost 10 bases, J lost 2 bases, and 8 bases stayed unmatched. The germline gives CDR1 MDHEN, CDR2 SYDVKM. There are 13 residues in the CDR3. Anyone with autoimmune disease history or systemic immunosuppression was excluded. Profiled with immunoSEQ multiplex PCR; TCRdb holds only in-frame clones, not every one. The table lists around 110,000 clones, around 93% of them singletons. On this clone itself: Antigen specificity is unknown.

The chain carries TRBV28 and TRBJ2-7; 7 bases are shared with TRBD1. The receptor's source is an adult with an advanced solid tumor such as melanoma, head and neck, liver or kidney cancer. This material consisted of CD4+ or CD8+ T cells sorted from blood, taken in a trial of the OX40 agonist ivuxolimab. CDR3: CATIRQGPYEQYF. The CDR3 DNA is TGTGCCACAATCCGACAGGGCCCCTACGAGCAGTACTTC.